This T cell receptor (beta chain) was profiled in a study of PD-L1 blockade in urothelial cancer. Across the whole study: Of prior chemotherapy regimens, patients had received between 0 and 3. Samples of blood were analyzed 3 weeks (second dose) and 6 weeks after treatment start. Blood gave a median around 150,000 T cells.

Time point here: peripheral blood 6 weeks after treatment start. Disease in patients was locally advanced or metastatic urothelial carcinoma. The germline V gene encodes CDR1 LNHDA and CDR2 SQIVND (reference sequence). This CDR3 spans 13 amino acids. V gave up 0 bases and J gave up 6 bases; unmatched junction bases: 2. Clones were sequenced by immunoSEQ multiplex PCR, and TCRdb holds only the in-frame ones, with some missing. The sample lists more than 95,000 clones; roughly 91% were seen once. The starting material was PBMCs, obtained around atezolizumab (anti-PD-L1) treatment. The clonotype was recovered from a man between 60 and 75 years old with urothelial cancer. The chain is built from TRBV19 and TRBJ2-7, with TRBD2 matching 7 bases. The CDR3 sequence is CASSIETSREQYF. The CDR3 DNA reads TGTGCCAGTAGTATAGAGACTAGCCGCGAGCAGTACTTC.